This TCR beta chain was profiled in a study of cytomegalovirus exposure and HLA in healthy donors. Study-wide results and caveats: An analysis that came later showed most CMV-associated TCR beta chains appearing HLA-restricted. Associated with cytomegalovirus, according to the listing, were around 170 TCR beta chains. Earlier findings revealed that most TCR beta V segments proved productive either about 87% or about 30% of the time.

The PCR employed 60 Vbeta primers together with 13 Jbeta primers. TCRdb keeps only in-frame clones here, not all; method: immunoSEQ multiplex PCR. The repertoire holds about 200,000 clones, with roughly 80% as singletons. The donors (healthy individuals) were bone marrow donors. On this clone itself: Its antigen is still unknown.

This clonotype originated in a young woman in good health and CMV-seronegative. Sequencing used PBMCs.

CDR3 bases: TGTGCCAGCAGCCTCGCTACGGCCGCCCGGGGTGGCTACACCTTC. Encoded protein: CASSLATAARGGYTF. The chain links TRBV7-2 to TRBJ1-2; D remains unclear. CDR1 and CDR2 from the germline V gene are SGHTA and FQGNSA. This CDR3 contains 15 residues. V was shortened by 5 bases and J by 7 bases, with 20 bases between the two germline ends.